The rows below give T cell receptor beta chains drawn from one sample of a study of technical replicates of blood from several donors. Using immunoSEQ multiplex PCR, the repertoire was profiled, and TCRdb retains in-frame clones only, with some absent. The sample comprises tens of thousands of clones, 91% of which are singletons, and approximately 3.6% rests with the top ten. The specimen sequenced was PBMCs. Receptor source: a human donor in good health. Some clones in this sample may be carry-over from other donors' samples. Both conserved end residues are part of each CDR3. D genes are given only for firm matches. Some rows mark clone size as missing; the rest say once, few, many or name a class of expanded clone.

V gene,D gene,J gene,clone size,CDR3 DNA,CDR3 protein
TRBV15,-,TRBJ1-5,-,TGTGCCACCAGGGACAGTAGCAATCAGCCCCAGCATTTT,CATRDSSNQPQHF
TRBV11-2,TRBD1,TRBJ2-7,-,TGTGCCAGCGGGCCGTGGGGACAGGGGGGCAACGAGCAGTACTTC,CASGPWGQGGNEQYF
TRBV6-1,-,TRBJ1-1,-,TGTGCCAGCATTTTGATACAGGGATCGGGCACTGAAGCTTTCTTT,CASILIQGSGTEAFF
TRBV11-3,TRBD2,TRBJ2-1,-,TGTGCCAGCAGCTTAGTTGGACTAGCCTCCTACAATGAGCAGTTCTTC,CASSLVGLASYNEQFF
TRBV6-5,TRBD1,TRBJ2-7,-,TGTGCCAGCAGTCAACGGGGGACAGGGCAGTACTTC,CASSQRGTGQYF
TRBV7-9,TRBD1,TRBJ2-7,-,TGTGCCGGGGTTAAGGGGGCATTGGTAGACGAGCAGTACTTC,CAGVKGALVDEQYF
TRBV30,TRBD1,TRBJ1-4,once,TGTGCCTGGACAGGGGGCGTGGGTGAAAAACTGTTTTTT,CAWTGGVGEKLFF
TRBV7-2,TRBD2,TRBJ2-1,-,TGTGCCAGCAGTCCTGGGGGACTAGCGGGAGTTGAGCAGTTCTTC,CASSPGGLAGVEQFF
TRBV5-1,TRBD1,TRBJ2-1,-,TGCGCCAGCAGCTTGGAAGACAGGGCTTCAAGTCGGTTCTTC,CASSLEDRASSRFF
TRBV5-1,TRBD2,TRBJ2-2,-,TGCGCCAGCAGCTTGGCCCCAAGCGGGGAGGCCGGGGAGCTGTTTTTT,CASSLAPSGEAGELFF
TRBV30,TRBD2,TRBJ2-3,-,TGTGCCTGGAGTTTACCGGGACCCCGGGAGGGCCCAGATACGCAGTATTTT,CAWSLPGPREGPDTQYF
TRBV18,-,TRBJ2-1,-,TGTGCCAGCTCACCAACTAGTGGCTATGAGCAGTTCTTC,CASSPTSGYEQFF
TRBV2,TRBD1,TRBJ1-2,-,TGTGCCAGCACCTTCCCGGGGCAGGGGGGCGCCGGCTATGGCTACACCTTC,CASTFPGQGGAGYGYTF
TRBV7-6,TRBD1,TRBJ1-2,-,TGTGCCAGCAGCCTGGACAGGGCTGGAGGCTACACCTTC,CASSLDRAGGYTF
TRBV5-6,-,TRBJ2-7,-,TGTGCCAGCAGCTCCCAGGGGGGCGCGACCGAGCAGTACTTC,CASSSQGGATEQYF
TRBV5-1,TRBD2,TRBJ2-7,-,TGCGCCAGCAGTACGGGAGGGGGTGCAAATTCCTACGAGCAGTACTTC,CASSTGGGANSYEQYF
TRBV19,-,TRBJ2-2,-,TGTGCCAGTAGTATGACAGTAGCCACCGGGGAGCTGTTTTTT,CASSMTVATGELFF
TRBV6-1,-,TRBJ2-7,-,TGTGCCAGCAGTGACACTAGCCAATGGCCCTACGAGCAGTACTTC,CASSDTSQWPYEQYF
TRBV7-2,TRBD1,TRBJ2-3,-,TGTGCCAGCAGCTTAGTCGGGACAGGGGTTTCGGATACGCAGTATTTT,CASSLVGTGVSDTQYF
TRBV18,TRBD1,TRBJ2-7,-,TGTGCCAGCTCACCGGGCAGGGGGTATTACGAGCAGTACTTC,CASSPGRGYYEQYF
TRBV7-2,-,TRBJ1-6,-,TGTGCCAGCAGCTTGACAGGCCAAAATTCACCCCTCCACTTT,CASSLTGQNSPLHF
TRBV6-5,-,TRBJ1-4,-,TGTGCCAGTTCGGACGGACAGTGGAATGAAAAACTGTTTTTT,CASSDGQWNEKLFF
TRBV4-3,-,TRBJ2-7,-,TGCGCCAGCAGCCAAGATCAGGGTTACGAGCAGTACTTC,CASSQDQGYEQYF
TRBV27,-,TRBJ2-7,-,TGTGCCAGCAGTTTAGGATGGCAGGGGACCTACGAGCAGTACTTC,CASSLGWQGTYEQYF
TRBV5-1,-,TRBJ2-1,large,TGCGCCAGCAGCTTGGCACTCCCGAGGGTCGATGAGCAGTTCTTC,CASSLALPRVDEQFF
TRBV6-1,-,TRBJ1-6,-,TGTGCCAGCAGAATTGGGGAAGCAGGGTCACCCCTCCACTTT,CASRIGEAGSPLHF
TRBV6-6,TRBD1,TRBJ2-7,few,TGTGCCAGCAGTTACGGGACAGGGGGTTACGAGCAGTACTTC,CASSYGTGGYEQYF
TRBV4-1,TRBD1,TRBJ2-5,-,TGCGCCAGCAGCTCCCGCTGGACAGGGGGCCAGACCCAGTACTTC,CASSSRWTGGQTQYF
TRBV5-1,-,TRBJ2-7,once,TGCGCCAGCAGCTTGGCCGTGGGGCAGCCTCTTCGGCAGTACTTC,CASSLAVGQPLRQYF
TRBV7-2,-,TRBJ2-2,-,TGTGCCATCACGGGGAAGATCACCGGGGAGCTGTTTTTT,CAITGKITGELFF
TRBV6-6,-,TRBJ2-1,-,TGTGCCAGCAGAAAGACAGTAAGCTCCTACAATGAGCAGTTCTTC,CASRKTVSSYNEQFF
TRBV13,-,TRBJ2-2,-,TGTGCCAGCAGCCCCGGGGTCACCGGGGAGCTGTTTTTT,CASSPGVTGELFF
TRBV6-5,TRBD2,TRBJ2-1,-,TGTGCCAGCAGCTCCGTGCTAGCGGGGGGGCGGGAGCAGTTCTTC,CASSSVLAGGREQFF
TRBV5-4,-,TRBJ2-7,-,TGTGCCAGCAGCTTGGCCGGGGGAGCTTATGTCTACGAGCAGTACTTC,CASSLAGGAYVYEQYF
TRBV11-1,-,TRBJ1-3,-,TGTGCCAGCAGCTCGACAGGCCTCTCTGGAAACACCATATATTTT,CASSSTGLSGNTIYF
TRBV4-1,-,TRBJ2-1,few,TGCGCCAGCAGCCAAGAAGGTCCAGGGGTGGGTGAGCAGTTCTTC,CASSQEGPGVGEQFF
TRBV7-2,-,TRBJ1-4,once,TGTGCCAGCAGCACCGGGATAGTTGTTGAAAAACTGTTTTTT,CASSTGIVVEKLFF
TRBV6-5,-,TRBJ1-5,-,TGTGCCAGCAGCCTCTATCACGAGGGCAATCAGCCCCAGCATTTT,CASSLYHEGNQPQHF
TRBV4-3,-,TRBJ2-5,-,TGCGCCAGCAGCCAAGGTCAGCGACAAGAGACCCAGTACTTC,CASSQGQRQETQYF
TRBV5-6,TRBD1,TRBJ1-2,-,TGTGCCAGCAGCTGGGGGGACAGTACCCTCTATGGCTACACCTTC,CASSWGDSTLYGYTF
TRBV7-2,-,TRBJ2-3,-,TGTGCCAGCAGCTTAAGTCGCGACACCGATACGCAGTATTTT,CASSLSRDTDTQYF
TRBV25-1,TRBD2,TRBJ2-7,-,TGTGCCAGCAGTGAATCTCTGGGGGGAGCGGGAGGAACCTACGAGCAGTACTTC,CASSESLGGAGGTYEQYF
TRBV12-5,TRBD2,TRBJ2-2,once,TGTGCTAGTGGTTTGCCTAGCGGGGGGACAAACACCGGGGAGCTGTTTTTT,CASGLPSGGTNTGELFF
TRBV19,-,TRBJ1-2,-,TGTGCCAGTATCGAAGCTGGGGCACAGGGAGCTAACTATGGCTACACCTTC,CASIEAGAQGANYGYTF
TRBV5-1,-,TRBJ2-6,-,TGCGCCAGCAGCGGGGAAAACTTAGGGGCTAGCTCTGGGGCCAACGTCCTGACTTTC,CASSGENLGASSGANVLTF
TRBV5-4,-,TRBJ2-7,-,TGTGCCAGCAGCTCGGCCGGGGAGCAGTACTTC,CASSSAGEQYF
TRBV5-6,TRBD2,TRBJ2-3,-,TGTGCCAGCAGCTTGAGTGGGAGGGAGCGCACAGATACGCAGTATTTT,CASSLSGRERTDTQYF
TRBV7-9,-,TRBJ1-5,-,TGTGCCAGCAGCTTAGATGGAAACGGCAGGCAGCCCCAGCATTTT,CASSLDGNGRQPQHF
TRBV7-6,TRBD1,TRBJ1-6,once,TGTGCCAGCAGCCCAGGGGGTGGTCCTAATTCACCCCTCCACTTT,CASSPGGGPNSPLHF
TRBV5-1,-,TRBJ1-1,-,TGCGCCAGCAGCTCCGGTGTGGGGAGGGACACTGAAGCTTTCTTT,CASSSGVGRDTEAFF
TRBV7-3,-,TRBJ2-2,-,TGTGCCAGCAGCTTAACGGCCACCGGGGAGCTGTTTTTT,CASSLTATGELFF
TRBV10-3,-,TRBJ2-1,-,TGTGCCATCAGTATAGGCGGCCTAGATATCTACAATGAGCAGTTCTTC,CAISIGGLDIYNEQFF